This T cell receptor (beta chain) was sequenced for a study of human T cells and chemical hapten exposure. Study context: All through the roughly 24-week study, the scalp of each patient received diphenylcyclopropenone doses weekly. General study findings and limits: While controls formed fewer of them, expanded TCRs formed significantly more large CDR3 similarity clusters.

TCRdb independently ran MiXCR on the RACE reads; one entry per CDR3 protein. The data contain about 71,000 distinct CDR3 sequences, 9.8% of them singletons. This clonotype has just a few counts. The antigen is undetermined. Mismatch with germline at one junction end may stem from a read error. Documented time point: patch test 1, 2 weeks after DPC sensitization. Indicated treatment: therapeutic diphenylcyclopropenone sensitization with weekly scalp DPC. Patches went on only after blood had been drawn each time. The CDR3 has 15 residues. The V gene's germline CDR1 is MNHEY and CDR2 SVGAGI. The clonotype was recovered from a woman aged 40 to 55 with alopecia areata. Some clones in this sample may be carry-over from other donors' samples. The sequencing here drew on whole blood, taken in connection with sensitization to the hapten diphenylcyclopropenone (DPC). The rearrangement links TRBV6-5 to TRBJ2-1; D remains ambiguous. As DNA, the CDR3 is TGTACCAGCAGACGCAACTCGCATGGCTACAATGAGCAGTTCTTC. Translated: CTSRRNSHGYNEQFF.